This T cell receptor (beta chain) was found in a study of monozygotic twins with inflammatory bowel disease. The germline V gene encodes CDR1 MNHEY and CDR2 SMNVEV (reference sequence). The length of the CDR3 is 17 residues. Findings of the study overall: Support was absent for any single strong signal or clonotype linked to IBD.

TCRdb reworked the 5' RACE reads into one entry per CDR3 protein, no DNA. The record lists around 380,000 distinct CDR3 sequences, of which the ten most abundant hold around 2.4%. In regard to this clonotype: Antigen: not known.

Sequencing used blood. The clonotype was recovered from a human donor with ulcerative colitis or Crohn's disease, or a healthy co-twin of an affected twin (not recorded which). This chain uses TRBV27 with TRBJ2-7; lacking DNA, the TRBD1 call made by TCRdb goes unchecked. The CDR3 protein is CASSLSIGQGATYEQYF.